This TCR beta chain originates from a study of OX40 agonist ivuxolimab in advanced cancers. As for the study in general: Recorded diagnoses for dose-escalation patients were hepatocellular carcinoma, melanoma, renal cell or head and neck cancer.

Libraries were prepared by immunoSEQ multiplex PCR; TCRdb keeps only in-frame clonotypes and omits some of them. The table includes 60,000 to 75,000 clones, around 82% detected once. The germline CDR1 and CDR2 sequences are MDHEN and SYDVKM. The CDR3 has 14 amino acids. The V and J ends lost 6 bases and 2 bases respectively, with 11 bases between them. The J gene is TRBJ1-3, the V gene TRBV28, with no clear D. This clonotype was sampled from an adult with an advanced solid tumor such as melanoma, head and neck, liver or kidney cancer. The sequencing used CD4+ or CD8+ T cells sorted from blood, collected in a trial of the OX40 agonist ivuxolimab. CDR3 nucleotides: TGTGCCAGCAGCAAGTCCCAAACTGGAAACACCATATATTTT. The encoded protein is CASSKSQTGNTIYF.